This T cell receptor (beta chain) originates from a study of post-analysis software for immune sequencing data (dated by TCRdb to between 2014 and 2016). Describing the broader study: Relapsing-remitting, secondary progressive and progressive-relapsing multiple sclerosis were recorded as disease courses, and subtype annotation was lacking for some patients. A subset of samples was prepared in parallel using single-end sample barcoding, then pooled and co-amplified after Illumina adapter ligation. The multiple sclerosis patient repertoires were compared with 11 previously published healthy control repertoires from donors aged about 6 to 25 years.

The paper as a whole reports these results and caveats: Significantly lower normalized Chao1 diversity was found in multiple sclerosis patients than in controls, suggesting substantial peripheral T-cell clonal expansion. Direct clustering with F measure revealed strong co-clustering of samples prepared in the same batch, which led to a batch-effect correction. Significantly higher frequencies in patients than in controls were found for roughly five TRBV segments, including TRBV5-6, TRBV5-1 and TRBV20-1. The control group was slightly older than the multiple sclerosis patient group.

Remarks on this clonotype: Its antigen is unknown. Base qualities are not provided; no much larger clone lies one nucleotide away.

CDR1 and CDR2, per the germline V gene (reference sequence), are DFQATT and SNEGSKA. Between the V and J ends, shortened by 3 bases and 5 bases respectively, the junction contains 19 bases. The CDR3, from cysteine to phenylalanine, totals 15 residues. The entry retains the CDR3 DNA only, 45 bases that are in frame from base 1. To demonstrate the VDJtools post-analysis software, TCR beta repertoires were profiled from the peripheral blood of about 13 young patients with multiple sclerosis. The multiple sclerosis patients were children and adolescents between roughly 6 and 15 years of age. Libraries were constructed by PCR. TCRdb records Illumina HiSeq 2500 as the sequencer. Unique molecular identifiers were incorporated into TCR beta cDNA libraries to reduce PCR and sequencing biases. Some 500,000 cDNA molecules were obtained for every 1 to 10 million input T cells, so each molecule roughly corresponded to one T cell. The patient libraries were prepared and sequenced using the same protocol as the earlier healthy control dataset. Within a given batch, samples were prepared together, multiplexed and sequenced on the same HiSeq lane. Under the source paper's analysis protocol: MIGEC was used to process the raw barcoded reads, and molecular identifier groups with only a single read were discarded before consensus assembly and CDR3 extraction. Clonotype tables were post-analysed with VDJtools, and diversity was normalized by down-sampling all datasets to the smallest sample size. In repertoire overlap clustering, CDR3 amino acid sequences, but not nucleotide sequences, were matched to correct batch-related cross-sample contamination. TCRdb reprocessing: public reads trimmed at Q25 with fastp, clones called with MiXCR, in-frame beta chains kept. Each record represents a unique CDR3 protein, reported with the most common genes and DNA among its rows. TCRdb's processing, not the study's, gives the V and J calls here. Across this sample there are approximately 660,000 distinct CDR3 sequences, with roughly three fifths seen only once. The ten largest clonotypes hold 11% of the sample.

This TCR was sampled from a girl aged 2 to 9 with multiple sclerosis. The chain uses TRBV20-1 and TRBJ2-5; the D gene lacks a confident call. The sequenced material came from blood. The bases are TGCAGTGCTAGGGCTAAAAGAGCGTTGGCCGAGACCCAGTACTTC. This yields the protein CSARAKRALAETQYF.